This entry lists 26 T cell receptor beta chains sequenced from one sample in a study of tumor-infiltrating lymphocytes in primary liver carcinoma. TCR beta cDNA came from about 450 ng total RNA, primed with a constant-region primer. Investigators got TCR beta libraries out of three nested multiplex PCR rounds, done with slightly modified ARM-PCR. TRBV1-TRBV30 forward primers paired with a C-beta reverse primer drove the first two PCR rounds, about 9 cycles each. TCRdb re-called the multiplex PCR reads through MiXCR, storing one row per CDR3 protein. Seen here are about 200,000 distinct CDR3 sequences, roughly two thirds observed once, and the top ten hold under 7.5%. In addition to blood RNA drawn from unsorted whole blood, germline DNA was extracted. Sequenced material: peripheral blood. Receptor source: a woman aged 60-75 years with primary liver carcinoma and hepatitis B virus infection.

This clonotype was picked up many times. The chain has TRBV6-6 and TRBJ2-3; D is possibly TRBD1 or TRBD2 (5 bases each). The CDR3 is 14 residues long. Looked up from germline, CDR1 is MNHNY and CDR2 is SVGAGI (reference sequence). V lost 2 bases to trimming and J lost 3 bases, with 9 bases between them. The CDR3 region is CASSYGTLTDTQYF. CDR3 bases: TGTGCCAGCAGTTACGGGACGCTTACAGATACGCAGTATTTT.

This chain's CDR3 is CASSPRTKTSGQETQYF. CDR3 DNA: TGCGCCAGCAGCCCACGGACTAAAACTAGCGGACAAGAGACCCAGTACTTC. V usage is TRBV5-1 and J usage is TRBJ2-5, with 8 bases that match TRBD2. The junction had 13 bases not matched to a gene; V was cut back by 4 bases and J by 2 bases. Germline CDR1 is SGHRS and CDR2 is YFSETQ. There are 17 residues in the CDR3.

In the case of this clonotype: The junction departs from the called germline gene at one end, perhaps through a read error. The rearrangement uses TRBV12-3 or TRBV12-4 and TRBJ1-6; D unresolved. This CDR3 region has 14 residues. The CDR3 reads CVSSFSGVNSPLHF. The CDR3 region has the DNA TGTGTCAGCAGTTTCTCTGGGGTCAATTCGCCCCTCCACTTT.

The J gene is TRBJ2-3, the V gene TRBV10-3; the match to TRBD2 covers 15 bases. The CDR3 is 20 amino acids. J gave up 7 bases and V 6 bases, and 20 bases lay outside the gene matches. Per germline, CDR1 ENHRY and CDR2 SYGVKD. CDR3 nucleotides: TGTGCCATCAGCGAGCCGGGACTAGCGGGAGGCCCATACGGAAGGAATACGCAGTATTTT. This encodes CAISEPGLAGGPYGRNTQYF.

Notes on this clonotype: A read error may be the cause here, since a much bigger clone is one base away. The CDR3 DNA is TGTGCCAGCAGTGGAATGGTTGTAGGGCACTATTGCTACACCTTC. Translated, it gives CASSGMVVGHYCYTF. The gene calls are TRBV6-5 and TRBJ1-2, with D uncertain. CDR3 size: 15 residues. CDR1 and CDR2 from the germline V gene are MNHEY and SVGAGI.

Points on this clonotype: Compared with germline, one end of the junction differs, possibly owing to a read error. This sequence joins TRBV6-1 and TRBJ1-1, with 7 bases fitting TRBD1. CDR1 is MNHNS, CDR2 SASEGT, per germline. CDR3 length: 15 amino acids. Here the CDR3 reads CVSSTRRQGKTEAFF. Here the CDR3 DNA reads TGTGTCAGCAGTACCCGCAGACAGGGAAAAACTGAAGCTTTCTTT.

V is TRBV7-3 and J is TRBJ2-5; the match to TRBD1 covers 11 bases. V lost 4 bases to trimming and J lost 5 bases; unmatched junction nucleotides: 9. The germline CDR1 and CDR2 sequences are SGHTA and FQGTGA. The CDR3 covers 16 residues. CDR3: CASSSSPRTGGETQYF. The CDR3 region has the DNA TGTGCCAGCAGCTCAAGCCCTAGGACAGGGGGCGAGACCCAGTACTTC.

The gene calls are TRBV30 and TRBJ1-2, with 11 nucleotides matching TRBD1. CDR1 is GTSNPN and CDR2 is SVGIG in the germline V gene (reference sequence). The CDR3 has 17 amino acids. J lost 0 bases, V lost 4 bases, and 10 bases had no gene match. CDR3 protein: CAWTVGTGGVTNYGYTF. The CDR3 DNA follows: TGTGCCTGGACGGTAGGGACAGGGGGTGTAACTAACTATGGCTACACCTTC.

Notes on this clonotype: At one of its ends the junction is not consistent with the germline gene, which may arise from a read error. The chain has TRBV14 and TRBJ2-1, with D uncertain. The length of the CDR3 is 18 residues. Per the germline V gene, CDR1 is SGHDN and CDR2 is FVKESK. The CDR3 reads CASSQDPGPKRPYNEQFF. In DNA, the CDR3 is TGTGCTAGCAGCCAAGATCCCGGACCAAAACGGCCCTACAATGAGCAGTTCTTC.

In this sample, this clonotype turned up once. Just one base apart from a much larger clone, this may be a read error. The chain employs TRBV11-2 and TRBJ1-4, with 7 bases lining up with TRBD1. Trimming cost V 3 bases and J 3 bases; bases outside gene matches: 7. This CDR3 has 16 residues. The germline CDR1 and CDR2 sequences are SGHAT and FQNNGV. The chain's CDR3 is CASSLGAGGSNEKLFF. The CDR3 nucleotides are TGTGCCAGCAGCTTGGGGGCAGGGGGATCTAATGAAAAACTGTTTTTT.

The table lists this clonotype with a few counts. In this CDR3 the conserved last residue, phenylalanine or tryptophan, is missing, so a read error is likely. J is TRBJ2-3 and V is TRBV6-2 or TRBV6-3, with D unresolved. Germline-derived CDR1 and CDR2 are MNHEY and SVGEGT. CDR3 length equals 14 residues. With 2 bases removed from V and 0 bases from J, the gap between germline ends came to 6 bases. This CDR3 is CASSYLPSTDTQYL. CDR3 nucleotides: TGTGCCAGCAGTTACCTGCCCAGCACAGATACGCAGTATTTG.

This clonotype is deemed medium-sized. CDR3 loop: CASSLAGVYGYTF. The CDR3 DNA sequence: TGTGCCAGCAGCTTAGCTGGGGTCTATGGCTACACCTTC. The chain links TRBV11-2 to TRBJ1-2, with no clear D. Trimming cost V 1 base and J 4 bases, with 7 bases left between them. The CDR3 totals 13 residues. CDR1 SGHAT and CDR2 FQNNGV come from the germline V gene.

The count of this clonotype is one. An end of the junction does not agree with germline; a read error may underlie this. The chain has TRBV6-2 or TRBV6-3 and TRBJ2-1, with 9 nucleotides matching TRBD2. Germline V gene data show CDR1 as MNHEY and CDR2 as SVGEGT. The CDR3 runs to 14 residues. The CDR3 DNA is TGTGTCAGCAGATCCGGGACTAGCAGGAATGAGCAATTCTTC. Its translation is CVSRSGTSRNEQFF.

A remark on this clonotype: The CDR3 ends on some other residue instead of the conserved phenylalanine or tryptophan, so this is likely a read error. The genes are TRBV5-1 and TRBJ2-1, with D possibly TRBD1 on 5 matching bases. Trimming removed 0 bases from V and 5 bases from J, with 12 bases in between. CDR3 length: 15 amino acids. Germline CDR1 SGHRS, CDR2 YFSETQ. This CDR3 is CASSLEGHTNNEQFL. In DNA, the CDR3 is TGCGCCAGCAGCTTGGAAGGACATACGAACAATGAGCAGTTCCTC.

As to this clonotype: This may come from a read error, since a much larger clone is one base off. V is TRBV12-3 or TRBV12-4 and J is TRBJ2-5; 8 bases line up with TRBD1. This CDR3 is 15 amino acids long. The V and J ends lost 5 bases and 6 bases, in that order; junction bases with no gene match: 11. CDR3 nucleotides: TGTGCCAGCAGTCCAAAACAGGGGGTATATAAGACCCAGTACTTC. It translates to CASSPKQGVYKTQYF.

This clonotype came up many times. This chain joins TRBV11-2 and TRBJ2-7; 7 bases map to TRBD2. CDR1 and CDR2 from the germline V gene are SGHAT and FQNNGV. The CDR3 runs 14 residues. V shed 3 bases, J shed 0 bases, and the junction held 2 bases outside the gene matches. CDR3 protein: CASSFGGGSYEQYF. The CDR3 DNA is TGTGCCAGCAGCTTTGGGGGGGGCTCCTACGAGCAGTACTTC.

Worth noting for this clonotype: A much larger clone sits a single nucleotide away, making a read error possible. The chain couples TRBV6-1 to TRBJ2-2; D unresolved. V lost 5 bases and J 1 base, leaving 11 bases between the germline ends. Germline V gene data show CDR1 as MNHNS and CDR2 as SASEGT. This CDR3 contains 15 residues. The CDR3: CASSHIGLNTGELFF. For the CDR3, the DNA is TGTGCCAGCAGTCACATAGGGTTGAACACCGGGGAGCTGTTTTTT.

The V gene is TRBV19, the J gene TRBJ2-3; 12 bases fit TRBD2. After removal of 3 bases from V and 5 bases from J, the junction contained 6 bases not matched to a gene. The CDR3 is made up of 16 amino acids. CDR1 is LNHDA, CDR2 SQIVND, per germline (reference sequence). The CDR3 nucleotides are TGTGCCAGTAGTATGGCGACTAGCGGGAGTGGAGATACGCAGTATTTT. Translated: CASSMATSGSGDTQYF.

For this clonotype: Given a much more abundant clone one base away, this may be a read error. The chain has TRBV4-1 and TRBJ1-5; TRBD1 agrees at 8 bases. The CDR3 length is 14 residues. Germline V gene sequence: CDR1 MGHRA, CDR2 YSYEKL. J lost 6 bases, V lost 8 bases, and 9 bases had no gene match. The CDR3 coding sequence is TGCGCCAGCGGCCTGGACAGGGTAGGTCAGCCCCAGCATTTT. This encodes CASGLDRVGQPQHF.

This clonotype was counted at least ten times. The chain is built from TRBV12-3 or TRBV12-4 and TRBJ2-2, with 8 bases fitting TRBD1. Trimming at V came to 6 bases and at J to 6 bases, leaving 6 bases not matched to a gene. The CDR3 is 14 amino acids. The CDR3, as DNA: TGTGCCAGCAGAAGGACAGGGAGGTCCGGGGAGCTGTTTTTT. Its protein is CASRRTGRSGELFF.

To note about this clonotype: This likely comes from a read error, as the CDR3 has no conserved phenylalanine or tryptophan at its end. The DNA is left out, because the CDR3 cannot be placed on it with certainty; the CDR3 is given as TCRdb lists it. The chain recombines TRBV11-3 with TRBJ1-1. Germline loops: CDR1 SGHNT, CDR2 YENEEA. The CDR3 has 15 amino acids, counting both end residues. The CDR3 loop reads CASSLQLMGNTEAIL.

This clonotype has just one count. CDR3 coding DNA: TGTGCCAGCAGCTCTCAAGGTGGAGAGACCCAGTACTTC. This gives the protein CASSSQGGETQYF. V gene TRBV11-2 combines with J gene TRBJ2-5; D unresolved. The CDR3 runs to 13 residues. V lost 4 bases to trimming and J lost 4 bases, with 10 bases between them. CDR1 and CDR2 (germline): SGHAT, FQNNGV.

The genes are TRBV6-5 and TRBJ2-2, with 13 bases lining up with TRBD2. With 0 bases clipped from V and 9 bases from J, the junction kept 10 bases outside the gene matches. Germline CDR1 and CDR2: MNHEY and SVGAGI. This CDR3 contains 18 residues. The CDR3: CASSYSILAGGPAWELFF. DNA for the CDR3: TGTGCCAGCAGTTACTCGATACTAGCGGGAGGGCCGGCCTGGGAGCTGTTTTTT.

The rearrangement uses TRBV5-1 and TRBJ1-1, with D tentatively TRBD1 (5 bases). The CDR3 length is 14 residues. Trimming pared 6 bases from V and 3 bases from J, leaving 15 bases between. Germline-derived CDR1 and CDR2 are SGHRS and YFSETQ. CDR3 region: CASNPGTPDTEAFF. The CDR3 DNA follows: TGCGCCAGCAACCCCGGGACCCCAGACACTGAAGCTTTCTTT.

The chain recombines TRBV6-2 or TRBV6-3 with TRBJ1-1; D remains unclear. The CDR3 runs 14 residues. Germline values: CDR1 MNHEY, CDR2 SVGEGT. The ends were cut back, 4 bases at V and 3 bases at J, with 12 bases in the middle. The CDR3 spells CASSCSRGDTEAFF. The CDR3 DNA sequence: TGTGCCAGCAGTTGCAGTCGTGGGGACACTGAAGCTTTCTTT.

The rearrangement joins TRBV11-2 to TRBJ2-1, with no clear D. Trimming pared 10 bases from V and 6 bases from J, leaving 16 bases between. The CDR3 covers 13 residues. Looked up from germline, CDR1 is SGHAT and CDR2 is FQNNGV. The CDR3 nucleotides read TGTGCCAACACGATACACCAAACCAATGAGCAGTTCTTC. It is translated as CANTIHQTNEQFF.